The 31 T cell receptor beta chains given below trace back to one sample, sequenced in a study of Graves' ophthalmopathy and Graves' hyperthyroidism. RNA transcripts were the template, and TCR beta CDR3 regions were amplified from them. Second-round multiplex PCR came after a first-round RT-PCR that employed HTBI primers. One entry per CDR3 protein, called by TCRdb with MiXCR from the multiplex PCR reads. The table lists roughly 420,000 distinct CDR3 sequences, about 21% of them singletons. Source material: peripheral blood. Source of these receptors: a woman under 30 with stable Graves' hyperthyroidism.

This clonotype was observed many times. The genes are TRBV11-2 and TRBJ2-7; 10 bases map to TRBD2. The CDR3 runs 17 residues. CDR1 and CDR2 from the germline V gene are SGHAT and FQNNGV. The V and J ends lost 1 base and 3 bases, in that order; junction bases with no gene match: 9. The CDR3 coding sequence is TGTGCCAGCAGCTTAGGCCTAGCGGGAGCAGGGGGCTACGAGCAGTACTTC. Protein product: CASSLGLAGAGGYEQYF.

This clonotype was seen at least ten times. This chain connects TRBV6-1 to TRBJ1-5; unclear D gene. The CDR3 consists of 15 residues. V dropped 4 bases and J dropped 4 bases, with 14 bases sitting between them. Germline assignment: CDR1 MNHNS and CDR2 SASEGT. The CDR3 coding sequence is TGTGCCAGCAGTGCGCCACCCGCCTCAAATCAGCCCCAGCATTTT. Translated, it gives CASSAPPASNQPQHF.

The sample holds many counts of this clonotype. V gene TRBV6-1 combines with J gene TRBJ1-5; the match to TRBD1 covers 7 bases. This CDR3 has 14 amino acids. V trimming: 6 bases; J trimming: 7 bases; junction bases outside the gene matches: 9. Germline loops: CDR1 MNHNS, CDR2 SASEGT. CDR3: CASRNRGQGQPQHF. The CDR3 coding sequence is TGTGCCAGCAGGAACAGGGGCCAGGGACAGCCCCAGCATTTT.

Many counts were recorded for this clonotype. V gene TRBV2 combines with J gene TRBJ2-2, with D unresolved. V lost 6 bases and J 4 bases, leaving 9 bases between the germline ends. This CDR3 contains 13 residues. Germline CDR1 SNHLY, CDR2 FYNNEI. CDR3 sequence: CASSPTSTGELFF. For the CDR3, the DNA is TGTGCCAGCAGCCCTACCAGCACCGGGGAGCTGTTTTTT.

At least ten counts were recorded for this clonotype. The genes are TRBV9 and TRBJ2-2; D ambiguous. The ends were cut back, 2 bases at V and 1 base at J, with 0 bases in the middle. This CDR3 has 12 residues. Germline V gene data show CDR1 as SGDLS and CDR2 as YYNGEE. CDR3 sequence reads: CASSVNTGELFF. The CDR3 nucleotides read TGTGCCAGCAGCGTGAACACCGGGGAGCTGTTTTTT. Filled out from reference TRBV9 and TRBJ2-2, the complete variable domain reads DSGVTQTPKHLITATGQRVTLRCSPRSGDLSVYWYQQSLDQGLQFLIQYYNGEERAKGNILERFSAQQFPDLHSELNLSSLELGDSALYFCASSVNTGELFFGEGSRLTVL.

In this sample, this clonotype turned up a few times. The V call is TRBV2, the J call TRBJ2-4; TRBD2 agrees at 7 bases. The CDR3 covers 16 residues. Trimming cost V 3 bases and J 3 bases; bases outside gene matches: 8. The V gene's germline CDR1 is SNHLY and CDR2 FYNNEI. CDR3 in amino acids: CASSDGEGGDKNIQYF. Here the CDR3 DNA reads TGTGCCAGCAGTGATGGGGAGGGCGGGGACAAAAACATTCAGTACTTC.

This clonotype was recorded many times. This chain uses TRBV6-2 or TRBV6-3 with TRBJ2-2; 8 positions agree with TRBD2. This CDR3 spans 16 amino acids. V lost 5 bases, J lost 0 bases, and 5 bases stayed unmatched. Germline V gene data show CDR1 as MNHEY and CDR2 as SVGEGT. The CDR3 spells CASSKRAGANTGELFF. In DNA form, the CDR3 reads TGTGCCAGCAGTAAAAGAGCGGGGGCGAACACCGGGGAGCTGTTTTTT.

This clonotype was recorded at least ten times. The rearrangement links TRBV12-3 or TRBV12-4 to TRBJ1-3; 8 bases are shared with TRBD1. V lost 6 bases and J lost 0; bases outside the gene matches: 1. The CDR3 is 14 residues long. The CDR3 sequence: CASRDRDSGNTIYF. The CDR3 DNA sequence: TGTGCCAGCAGGGACAGGGACTCTGGAAACACCATATATTTT.

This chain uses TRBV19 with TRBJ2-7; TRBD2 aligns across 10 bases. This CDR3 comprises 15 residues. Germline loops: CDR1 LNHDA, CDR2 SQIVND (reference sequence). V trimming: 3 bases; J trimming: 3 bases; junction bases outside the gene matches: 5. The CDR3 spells CASSIGSSGSYEQYF. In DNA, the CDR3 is TGTGCCAGTAGTATCGGGTCTAGCGGGAGCTACGAGCAGTACTTC.

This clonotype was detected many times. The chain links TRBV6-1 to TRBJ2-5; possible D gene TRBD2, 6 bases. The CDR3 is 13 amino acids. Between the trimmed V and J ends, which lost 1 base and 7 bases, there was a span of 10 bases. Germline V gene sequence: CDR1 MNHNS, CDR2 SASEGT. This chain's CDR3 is CASSEEDGGTQYF. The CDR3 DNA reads TGTGCCAGCAGTGAAGAGGACGGGGGGACCCAGTACTTC.

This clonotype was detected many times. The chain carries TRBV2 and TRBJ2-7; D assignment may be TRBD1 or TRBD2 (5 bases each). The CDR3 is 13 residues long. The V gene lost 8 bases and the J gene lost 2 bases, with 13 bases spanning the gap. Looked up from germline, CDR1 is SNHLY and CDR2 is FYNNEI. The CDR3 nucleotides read TGTGCCAGCGGGGCTAGCCGTACCTACGAGCAGTACTTC. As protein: CASGASRTYEQYF.

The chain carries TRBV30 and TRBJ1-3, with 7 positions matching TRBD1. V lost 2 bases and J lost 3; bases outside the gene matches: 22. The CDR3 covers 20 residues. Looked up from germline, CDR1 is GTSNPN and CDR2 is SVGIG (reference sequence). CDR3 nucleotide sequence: TGTGCCTGGAGTCCCAAAGGGTTCACAGGGGTCCTCCTCAGTGGAAACACCATATATTTT. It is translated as CAWSPKGFTGVLLSGNTIYF.

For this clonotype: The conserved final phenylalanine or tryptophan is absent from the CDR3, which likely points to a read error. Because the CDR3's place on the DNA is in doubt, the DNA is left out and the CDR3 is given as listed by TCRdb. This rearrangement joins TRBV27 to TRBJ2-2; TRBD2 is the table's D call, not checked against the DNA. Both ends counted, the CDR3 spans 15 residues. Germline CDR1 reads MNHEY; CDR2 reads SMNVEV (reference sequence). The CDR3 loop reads CASSSIAGPTGELCL.

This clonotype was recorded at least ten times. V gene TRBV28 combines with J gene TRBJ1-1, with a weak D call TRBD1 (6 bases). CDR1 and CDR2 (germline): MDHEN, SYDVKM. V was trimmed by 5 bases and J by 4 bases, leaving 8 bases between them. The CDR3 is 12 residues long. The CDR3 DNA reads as TGTGCCAGCAGTACAGGGAGCACTGAAGCTTTCTTT. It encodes CASSTGSTEAFF.

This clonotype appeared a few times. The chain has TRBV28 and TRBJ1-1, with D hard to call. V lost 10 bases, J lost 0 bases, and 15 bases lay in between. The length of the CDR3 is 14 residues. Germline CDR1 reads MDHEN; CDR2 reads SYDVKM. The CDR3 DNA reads TGTGCCACCTGGATGTTCTCAGTGAACACTGAAGCTTTCTTT. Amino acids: CATWMFSVNTEAFF.

The CDR3 here is CASSLYLGESSYEQYF. For the CDR3, the DNA is TGTGCCAGCAGTTTATATCTTGGGGAAAGCTCCTACGAGCAGTACTTC. The chain recombines TRBV28 with TRBJ2-7; no firm D call. Germline V gene data show CDR1 as MDHEN and CDR2 as SYDVKM. V lost 1 base, J lost 0 bases, and 13 bases lay in between. The CDR3 loop spans 16 amino acids.

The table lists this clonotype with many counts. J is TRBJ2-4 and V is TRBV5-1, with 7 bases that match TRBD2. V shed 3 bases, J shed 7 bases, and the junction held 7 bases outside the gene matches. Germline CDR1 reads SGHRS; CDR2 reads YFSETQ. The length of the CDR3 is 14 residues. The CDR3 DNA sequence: TGCGCCAGCAGCTCCGGACACGGGGGGAACATTCAGTACTTC. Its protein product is CASSSGHGGNIQYF.

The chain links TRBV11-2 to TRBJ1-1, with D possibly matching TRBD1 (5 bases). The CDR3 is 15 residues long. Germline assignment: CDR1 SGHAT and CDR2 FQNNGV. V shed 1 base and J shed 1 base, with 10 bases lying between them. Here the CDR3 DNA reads TGTGCCAGCAGCTTAGGACAGTCCGGGAACACTGAAGCTTTCTTT. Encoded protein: CASSLGQSGNTEAFF. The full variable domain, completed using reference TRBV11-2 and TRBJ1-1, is EAGVAQSPRYKIIEKRQSVAFWCNPISGHATLYWYQQILGQGPKLLIQFQNNGVVDDSQLPKDRFSAERLKGVDSTLKIQPAKLEDSAVYLCASSLGQSGNTEAFFGQGTRLTVV.

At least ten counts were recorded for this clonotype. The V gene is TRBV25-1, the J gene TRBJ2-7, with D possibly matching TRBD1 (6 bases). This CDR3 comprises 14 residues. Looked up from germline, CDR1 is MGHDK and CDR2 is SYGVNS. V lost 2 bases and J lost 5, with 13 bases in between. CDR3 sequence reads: CASSEEGEVDEQYF. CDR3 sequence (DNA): TGTGCCAGCAGTGAAGAGGGGGAAGTGGACGAGCAGTACTTC.

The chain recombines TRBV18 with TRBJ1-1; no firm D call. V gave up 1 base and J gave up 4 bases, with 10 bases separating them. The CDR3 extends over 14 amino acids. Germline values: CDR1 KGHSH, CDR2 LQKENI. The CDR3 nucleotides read TGTGCCAGCTCACCACGAGGCGTTGGCACTGAAGCTTTCTTT. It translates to CASSPRGVGTEAFF.

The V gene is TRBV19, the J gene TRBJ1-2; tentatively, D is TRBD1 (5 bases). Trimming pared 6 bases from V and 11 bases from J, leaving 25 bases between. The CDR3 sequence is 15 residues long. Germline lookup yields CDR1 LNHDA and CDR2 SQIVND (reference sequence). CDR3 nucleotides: TGTGCCAGTAGAGCTCCCGGGATAGGGGTTGGGGGTTACACCTTC. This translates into CASRAPGIGVGGYTF.

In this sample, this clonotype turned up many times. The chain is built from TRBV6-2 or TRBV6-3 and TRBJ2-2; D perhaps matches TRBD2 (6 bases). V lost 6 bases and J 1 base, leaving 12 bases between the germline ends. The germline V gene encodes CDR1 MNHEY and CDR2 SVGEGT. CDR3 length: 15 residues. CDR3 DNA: TGTGCCAGCAGCCGGGACTCAATGAACACCGGGGAGCTGTTTTTT. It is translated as CASSRDSMNTGELFF.

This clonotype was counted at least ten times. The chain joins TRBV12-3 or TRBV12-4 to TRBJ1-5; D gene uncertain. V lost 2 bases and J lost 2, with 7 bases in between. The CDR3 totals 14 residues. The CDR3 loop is CASSLYTGNQPQHF. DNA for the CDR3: TGTGCCAGCAGTTTATATACTGGCAATCAGCCCCAGCATTTT.

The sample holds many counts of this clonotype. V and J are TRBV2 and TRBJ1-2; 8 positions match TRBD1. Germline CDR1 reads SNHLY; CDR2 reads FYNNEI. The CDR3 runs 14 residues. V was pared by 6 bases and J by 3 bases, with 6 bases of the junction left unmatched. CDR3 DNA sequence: TGTGCCAGCAGCACCCAGGGGGCAGACTATGGCTACACCTTC. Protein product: CASSTQGADYGYTF.

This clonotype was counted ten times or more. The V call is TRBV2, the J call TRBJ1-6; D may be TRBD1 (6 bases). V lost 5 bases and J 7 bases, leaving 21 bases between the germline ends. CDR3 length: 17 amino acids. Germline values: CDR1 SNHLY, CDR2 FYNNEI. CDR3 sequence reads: CASSRTGQTLVNSPLHF. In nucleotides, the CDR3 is TGTGCCAGCAGTCGTACCGGACAGACACTAGTCAATTCACCCCTCCACTTT. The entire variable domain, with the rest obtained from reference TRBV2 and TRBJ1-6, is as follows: EPEVTQTPSHQVTQMGQEVILRCVPISNHLYFYWYRQILGQKVEFLVSFYNNEISEKSEIFDDQFSVERPDGSNFTLKIRSTKLEDSAMYFCASSRTGQTLVNSPLHFGNGTRLTVT.

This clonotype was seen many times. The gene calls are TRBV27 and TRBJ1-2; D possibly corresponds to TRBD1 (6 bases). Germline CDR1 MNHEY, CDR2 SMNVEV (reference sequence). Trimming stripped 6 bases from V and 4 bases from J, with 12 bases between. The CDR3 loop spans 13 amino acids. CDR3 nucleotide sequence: TGTGCCAGCAGCGCTACAGGGCCCTATGGCTACACCTTC. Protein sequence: CASSATGPYGYTF.

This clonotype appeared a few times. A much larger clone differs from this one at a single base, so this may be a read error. CDR3 DNA sequence: TGTGCCAGTAGTATAGGATTGGCTAGCGGAGGGGTCGAGCAGTACTTC. Its protein product is CASSIGLASGGVEQYF. The chain carries TRBV19 and TRBJ2-7, with TRBD2 identical over 7 bases. CDR3 length: 16 amino acids. V was pared by 1 base and J by 6 bases, with 12 bases of the junction left unmatched. Germline CDR1 and CDR2: LNHDA and SQIVND (reference sequence).

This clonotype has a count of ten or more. Here the CDR3 reads CASSLADSTLYEQYF. The CDR3 bases are TGTGCCAGCAGCTTAGCGGACAGCACCCTCTACGAGCAGTACTTC. The J gene is TRBJ2-7, the V gene TRBV7-8; TRBD1 might be the D (6 bases). Trimming took 0 bases from V and 3 from J, leaving 12 bases between them. This CDR3 is 15 amino acids long. CDR1 is SGHVS and CDR2 is FQNEAQ in the germline V gene.

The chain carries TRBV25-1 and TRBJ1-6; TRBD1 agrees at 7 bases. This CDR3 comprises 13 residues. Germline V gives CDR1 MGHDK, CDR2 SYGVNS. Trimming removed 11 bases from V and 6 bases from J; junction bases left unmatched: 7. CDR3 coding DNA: TGTGCCGGACAGGCGGGGGCTAATTCACCCCTCCACTTT. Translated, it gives CAGQAGANSPLHF.

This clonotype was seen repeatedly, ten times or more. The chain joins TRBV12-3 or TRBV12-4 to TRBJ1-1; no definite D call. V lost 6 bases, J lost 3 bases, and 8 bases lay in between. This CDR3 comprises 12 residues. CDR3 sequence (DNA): TGTGCCAGCAGCGAATATTACACTGAAGCTTTCTTT. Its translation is CASSEYYTEAFF.

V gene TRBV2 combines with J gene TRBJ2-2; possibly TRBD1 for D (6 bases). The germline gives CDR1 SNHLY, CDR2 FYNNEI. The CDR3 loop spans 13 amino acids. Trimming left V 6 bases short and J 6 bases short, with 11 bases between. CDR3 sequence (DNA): TGTGCCAGCAGGGGGACATTTTCCGGGGAGCTGTTTTTT. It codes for CASRGTFSGELFF.